Listed below are T cell receptor beta chains from one sample, sequenced in a study of blood T cell dynamics during melanoma immunotherapy. TCRdb's table, derived via immunoSEQ multiplex PCR, lists solely in-frame clones and lacks some. Of 25,000 to 30,000 clones listed, around 80% are singletons. The source material was blood, sampled from a patient treated with checkpoint blockade. All receptors derive from a human donor with melanoma. Both conserved end residues are part of each CDR3. D genes are given only for firm matches. Not every row has a clone size; where given, it reads once, few, many or a size class.

clone size | J gene | D gene | V gene | CDR3 DNA | CDR3 protein
- | TRBJ1-1 | - | TRBV30 | TGTGCCTGGAGTGTTCTCCTGAACACTGAAGCTTTCTTT | CAWSVLLNTEAFF
- | TRBJ1-5 | - | TRBV7-2 | TGTGCCAGCAGCTTAGCGAGCCTGAGGCAGCCCCAGCATTTT | CASSLASLRQPQHF
- | TRBJ2-3 | - | TRBV9 | TGTGCCAGCAGCGACCGGGAGAGCACAGATACGCAGTATTTT | CASSDRESTDTQYF
- | TRBJ2-4 | TRBD1 | TRBV19 | TGTGCCAGTAGCGGACAGGGCCTTTACATTCAGTACTTC | CASSGQGLYIQYF
- | TRBJ2-1 | TRBD1 | TRBV7-2 | TGTGCCAGCAGCATCCGGACAGGGCCGGGCTCCTACAATGAGCAGTTCTTC | CASSIRTGPGSYNEQFF
- | TRBJ2-4 | - | TRBV11-2 | TGTGCCAGCAGCTTAAGCGGCTCACTTGACCAAAACATTCAGTACTTC | CASSLSGSLDQNIQYF
once | TRBJ2-7 | TRBD1 | TRBV27 | TGTGCCAGCAGCGAAAGGACAGGGTTCCACGAGCAGTACTTC | CASSERTGFHEQYF
- | TRBJ2-1 | - | TRBV29-1 | TGCAGCGTTGAAGAGCGCGCCCGGAATGAGCAGTTCTTC | CSVEERARNEQFF
- | TRBJ1-6 | - | TRBV5-1 | TGCGCCAGCAGCTTGGCGACCAGGGGCCTCTCACCCCTCCACTTT | CASSLATRGLSPLHF
- | TRBJ2-1 | TRBD2 | TRBV6-4 | TGTGCCAGCAGTGACCATGCGGCGGGAGGGCCGAATGAGCAGTTCTTC | CASSDHAAGGPNEQFF
- | TRBJ1-1 | - | TRBV15 | TGTGCCACCAGCAGAAGGGGGGGCGGGACTGAAGCTTTCTTT | CATSRRGGGTEAFF
- | TRBJ2-3 | TRBD2 | TRBV5-1 | TGCGCCAGCAGCTCGAGCGGGATGGGGCAGTATTTT | CASSSSGMGQYF
- | TRBJ2-2 | - | TRBV9 | TGTGCCAGCAGCCGCGGGACTTCGGATGAGGGCGGGGAGCTGTTTTTT | CASSRGTSDEGGELFF
- | TRBJ2-7 | TRBD2 | TRBV28 | TGTGCCAGCAGTTTAAGCGGGAGGGGTGAGCAGTACTTC | CASSLSGRGEQYF
- | TRBJ1-5 | TRBD1 | TRBV27 | TGTGCCAGCAGTCCGGACAGGGGAGGCAATCAGCCCCAGCATTTT | CASSPDRGGNQPQHF
- | TRBJ2-7 | TRBD2 | TRBV6-1 | TGTGCCAGCAGTGATACCGGACTAGTCGGAACCTACGAGCAGTACTTC | CASSDTGLVGTYEQYF
- | TRBJ1-3 | - | TRBV4-1 | TGCGCCAGCAGCCAAGAGGGAAACACCATATATTTT | CASSQEGNTIYF
- | TRBJ2-7 | - | TRBV29-1 | TGCAGCGTTACAGTAGTCCACGAGCAGTACTTC | CSVTVVHEQYF
- | TRBJ2-2 | - | TRBV5-3 | TGTGCCAGAAGAGGGTGGGGTGGCACCGGGGAGCTGTTTTTT | CARRGWGGTGELFF
once | TRBJ2-7 | TRBD2 | TRBV10-2 | TGCGCCAGCAGTACCAGGATAGCGGGAGGACGAACCTACGAGCAGTACTTC | CASSTRIAGGRTYEQYF
- | TRBJ1-2 | TRBD1 | TRBV27 | TGTGCCAGCAGTCCAAAGACAGGGGGCCGCCTGGGCGACACCTTC | CASSPKTGGRLGDTF
- | TRBJ1-2 | - | TRBV19 | TGTGCCAGTACCTACGGAGCGTACTTCTATGGCTACACCTTC | CASTYGAYFYGYTF